The clone carrying this T cell receptor beta chain showed up just a few times. Its target is unknown. This entry belongs to a study of blood T cells in healthy people across ages. The use of a sample-barcoded 5' primer and a J-beta primer mix characterized a second PCR of roughly 6 to 11 cycles. MiXCR, applied by TCRdb to the 5' RACE reads, yields one record per CDR3 protein. The table has more than 650,000 distinct CDR3 sequences, roughly 53% seen once. The study's findings and limits: Strong correlation linked observed beta diversity and percent naive T cells. The study regarded diversity estimates from one million T cells as underestimates. With donor CMV status unknown, expanded clonotype changes were possibly confounded. Age advanced and TCR beta diversity per million T cells fell, roughly linearly.

V gave up 7 bases and J gave up 14 bases; unmatched junction bases: 18. CDR1 is SGHDT and CDR2 is YYEEEE in the germline V gene. CDR3 size: 14 residues. The sequence was collected from a man aged 80 or over in good health. The chain links TRBV5-6 to TRBJ2-3; 8 bases are a match to TRBD2. The sequenced sample was blood. CDR3 protein: CASRSRGGARYAYF. The CDR3 DNA sequence: TGTGCCAGCCGATCCCGGGGGGGGGCCAGATACGCGTATTTT. Variable domain in full (rest from reference TRBV5-6 and TRBJ2-3): DAGVTQSPTHLIKTRGQQVTLRCSPKSGHDTVSWYQQALGQGPQFIFQYYEEEERQRGNFPDRFSGHQFPNYSSELNVNALLLGDSALYLCASRSRGGARYAYFGPGTRLTVL.